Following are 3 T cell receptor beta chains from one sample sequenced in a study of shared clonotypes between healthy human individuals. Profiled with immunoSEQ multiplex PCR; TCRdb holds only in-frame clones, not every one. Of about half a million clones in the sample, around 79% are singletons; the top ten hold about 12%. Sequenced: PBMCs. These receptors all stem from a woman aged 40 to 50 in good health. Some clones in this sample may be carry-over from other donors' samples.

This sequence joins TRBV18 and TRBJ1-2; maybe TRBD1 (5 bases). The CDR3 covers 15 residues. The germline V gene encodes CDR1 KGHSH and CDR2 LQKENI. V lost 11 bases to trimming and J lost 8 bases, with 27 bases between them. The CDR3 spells CAGQERDSRERGYTF. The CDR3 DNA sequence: TGTGCCGGTCAGGAGCGGGACTCTCGCGAGAGAGGCTACACCTTC.

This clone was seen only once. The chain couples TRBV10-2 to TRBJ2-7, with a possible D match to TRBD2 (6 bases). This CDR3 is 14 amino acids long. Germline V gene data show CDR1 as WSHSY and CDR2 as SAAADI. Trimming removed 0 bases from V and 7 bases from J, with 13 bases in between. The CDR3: CASSESGLAREQYF. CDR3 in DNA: TGCGCCAGCAGTGAGTCTGGTCTAGCGCGGGAGCAGTACTTC.

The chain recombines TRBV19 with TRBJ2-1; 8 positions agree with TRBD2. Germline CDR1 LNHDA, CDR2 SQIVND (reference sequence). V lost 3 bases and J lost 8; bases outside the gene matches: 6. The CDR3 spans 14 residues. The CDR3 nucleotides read TGTGCCAGTAGTATTGGCGGGAGGAGGGATGAGCAGTTCTTC. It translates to CASSIGGRRDEQFF.